A selection of T cell receptor beta chains follows, all from one sample in a study of cytomegalovirus exposure and HLA in healthy donors. The table came from immunoSEQ multiplex PCR; TCRdb's copy has only in-frame clones and leaves some out. In all, the sample yields 100,000 to 150,000 clones. Specimen: PBMCs. All receptors derive from a man aged 40-55 years in good health and CMV-seronegative. CDR3s include the opening cysteine and the closing phenylalanine or tryptophan. The D gene is left open where the match is weak.

v_call	j_call	d_call	cdr3_nt	cdr3_aa
TRBV28	TRBJ1-6	NA	TGTGCCAGCAGTGATGGATCAGTACGGAGTAATTCACCCCTCCACTTT	CASSDGSVRSNSPLHF
TRBV7-3	TRBJ2-1	TRBD2	TGTGCCAGCAGCTCCGTAGCGGGAGGTGGCAATGAGCAGTTCTTC	CASSSVAGGGNEQFF
TRBV5-1	TRBJ2-7	TRBD1	TGCGCCAGCAGCATTACAGGGGGTAGGTACGAGCAGTACTTC	CASSITGGRYEQYF
TRBV7-9	TRBJ1-6	NA	TGTGCCAGCAGCTCAACCGGGACAATAAATTCACCCCTCCACTTT	CASSSTGTINSPLHF
TRBV6-5	TRBJ2-7	TRBD2	TGTGCCAGCAGTTACAAGAGACTAGCGGGAGTCAACGAGCAGTACTTC	CASSYKRLAGVNEQYF
TRBV20-1	TRBJ1-1	NA	TGCAGTGGGGGGGGAGCTTTCTTT	CSGGGAFF
TRBV4-2	TRBJ2-1	TRBD2	TGTGCCAGCAGCCATGGGACTAGCGGCAACAATGAGCAGTTCTTC	CASSHGTSGNNEQFF
TRBV19	TRBJ2-5	NA	TGTGCCAGTACCCAACGGACTCCGTCGGGAGAGACCCAGTACTTC	CASTQRTPSGETQYF
TRBV4-1	TRBJ1-6	NA	TGCGCCAGCAGCCAATCTGGGCCAGCAACGAGCTCCTATAATTCACCCCTCCACTTT	CASSQSGPATSSYNSPLHF
TRBV20-1	TRBJ1-1	NA	TGCAGTGCCCAAGGGGACACTGAAGCTTTCTTT	CSAQGDTEAFF
TRBV18	TRBJ1-2	NA	TGTGCCAGCTCACGAGGGAACGGCTACACCTTC	CASSRGNGYTF
TRBV9	TRBJ2-5	NA	TGTGCCAGCAGCGAGGGTCAGCGGTGGGAGACCCAGTACTTC	CASSEGQRWETQYF
TRBV11-1	TRBJ2-5	NA	TGTGCCAGCAGTCACAGAGAAGAGACCCAGTACTTC	CASSHREETQYF
TRBV27	TRBJ1-5	TRBD1	TGTGCCAGCAGCCCACAGGGGGCCGGCAATCAGCCCCAGCATTTT	CASSPQGAGNQPQHF
TRBV2	TRBJ2-5	TRBD1	TGTGCCAGCAGTGCCAATTTGGGACAGGGCGCGGAGACCCAGTACTTC	CASSANLGQGAETQYF
TRBV7-7	TRBJ2-2	NA	TGTGCTAGCAGCGCCGGGGGTGACGGGGAGCTGTTTTTT	CASSAGGDGELFF
TRBV28	TRBJ2-6	NA	TGTGCCAGCAGGAGGAACCCAGGGAATGGGGCCAACGTCCTGACTTTC	CASRRNPGNGANVLTF
TRBV7-9	TRBJ2-3	TRBD2	TGTGCCAGCAGCTTAGAACTAGCGGGAGGGCCAAGAGATACGCAGTATTTT	CASSLELAGGPRDTQYF
TRBV7-9	TRBJ2-5	NA	TGTGCCAGCAGCCCTGCTCCCGGGGAGACCCAGTACTTC	CASSPAPGETQYF
TRBV30	TRBJ2-1	NA	TGTGCCTGGAGTGTAGGGGACTTCTCCTACAATGAGCAGTTCTTC	CAWSVGDFSYNEQFF
TRBV5-4	TRBJ2-5	TRBD1	TGTGCCAGCAGCCCGCTCCCGCCGACAGGGACCGAGACCCAGTACTTC	CASSPLPPTGTETQYF
TRBV5-1	TRBJ2-7	NA	TGCGCCAGCAGCGCGGGACCGAGCTCCTACGAGCAGTACTTC	CASSAGPSSYEQYF
TRBV19	TRBJ1-2	TRBD1	TGTGCCAGCCAAGATGTCGGGACAGGGTTTGGCTACACCTTC	CASQDVGTGFGYTF
TRBV4-3	TRBJ2-3	NA	TGCGCCAGCAGCCTCCTAGATAGCACAGATACGCAGTATTTT	CASSLLDSTDTQYF
TRBV10-3	TRBJ1-4	NA	TGTGCCATCACTCCCTCAACTAATGAAAAACTGTTTTTT	CAITPSTNEKLFF